What follows are 12 T cell receptor beta chains derived from one specimen sequenced in a study of CD8+ T cells in alopecia areata. Sequencing templates came from extracted RNA that was reverse transcribed into cDNA. The data were produced by immunoSEQ multiplex PCR, yet TCRdb's version contains in-frame clones alone and is incomplete. The sample consists of hundreds of thousands of clones, about 68% of them appearing once. Here the sequenced sample was CD4+ T cells sorted from blood, taken at week 0. The source is a human donor with alopecia areata.

Concerning this clone itself: This sample includes further DNA sequences coding for the same CDR3. This chain uses TRBV20-1 with TRBJ1-2; D gene uncertain. The length of the CDR3 is 11 residues. The ends were cut back, 3 bases at V and 4 bases at J, with 6 bases in the middle. The V gene's germline CDR1 is DFQATT and CDR2 SNEGSKA (reference sequence). CDR3 loop: CSARVGYGYTF. CDR3 bases: TGCAGTGCTAGGGTGGGCTATGGCTACACCTTC.

This clone was counted once. V and J are TRBV7-9 and TRBJ2-3; perhaps TRBD2 as D (5 bases). Per germline, CDR1 SEHNR and CDR2 FQNEAQ (reference sequence). With 1 base removed from V and 2 bases from J, the gap between germline ends came to 13 bases. The CDR3 covers 16 residues. The CDR3 sequence: CASSLGSGGNTDTQYF. The DNA for the CDR3 is TGTGCCAGCAGCTTAGGGAGCGGCGGAAACACAGATACGCAGTATTTT.

This chain joins TRBV7-9 and TRBJ2-5, with 9 bases lining up with TRBD1. Germline assignment: CDR1 SEHNR and CDR2 FQNEAQ (reference sequence). The ends lost 2 bases at V and 5 bases at J; junction bases unmatched: 6. The CDR3 loop spans 15 amino acids. This CDR3 is CASSLYGDREETQYF. The DNA for the CDR3 is TGTGCCAGCAGCTTATACGGGGACAGGGAGGAGACCCAGTACTTC.

This sequence joins TRBV5-6 and TRBJ2-7, with D tentatively TRBD1 (6 bases). Germline V gene data show CDR1 as SGHDT and CDR2 as YYEEEE. This CDR3 has 13 amino acids. V was pared by 5 bases and J by 5 bases, with 14 bases between. The CDR3 sequence is CASRGTGFNEQYF. In nucleotides, the CDR3 is TGTGCCAGCAGGGGAACAGGGTTCAACGAGCAGTACTTC.

The chain joins TRBV29-1 to TRBJ1-1, with D perhaps matching TRBD1 (6 bases). V was clipped by 6 bases and J by 0 bases, with 11 bases between them. Germline V gene data show CDR1 as SQVTM and CDR2 as ANQGSEA. This CDR3 region has 13 residues. The CDR3 sequence is CSVEQGMNTEAFF. The CDR3 DNA follows: TGCAGCGTAGAACAGGGAATGAACACTGAAGCTTTCTTT.

This sequence joins TRBV29-1 and TRBJ2-7; a weak D match, TRBD1 (8 bases). This CDR3 comprises 13 residues. Germline assignment: CDR1 SQVTM and CDR2 ANQGSEA. Trimming took 7 bases from V and 3 from J, leaving 16 bases between them. CDR3 coding DNA: TGCAGCGCTAGGACAGGGAGGGGCTACGAGCAGTACTTC. As protein: CSARTGRGYEQYF.

The V gene is TRBV7-2, the J gene TRBJ2-3; a weak D match, TRBD2 (6 bases). Germline lookup yields CDR1 SGHTA and CDR2 FQGNSA. The CDR3 contains 14 residues. V gave up 4 bases and J gave up 5 bases, with 13 bases separating them. The CDR3 spells CASSWGLNGDTQYF. CDR3 nucleotide sequence: TGTGCCAGCAGCTGGGGACTCAACGGAGATACGCAGTATTTT.

The rearrangement links TRBV15 to TRBJ1-5, with no clear D. CDR1 is LNHNV and CDR2 is YYDKDF in the germline V gene (reference sequence). The CDR3 sequence is 14 residues long. Trimming left V 2 bases short and J 3 bases short, with 8 bases between. This CDR3 is CATSRNSNNQPQHF. CDR3 DNA: TGTGCCACCAGCAGAAACAGTAACAATCAGCCCCAGCATTTT.

The chain recombines TRBV7-2 with TRBJ1-4; 10 bases are shared with TRBD1. The V gene end was trimmed by 3 bases and the J gene end by 7 bases; junction bases not matched to a gene: 5. CDR3 size: 15 residues. Germline-derived CDR1 and CDR2 are SGHTA and FQGNSA. Here the CDR3 reads CASSFQTGGSEKLFF. The CDR3 DNA reads as TGTGCCAGCAGCTTCCAGACAGGGGGCAGTGAAAAACTGTTTTTT.

The genes are TRBV2 and TRBJ2-2; TRBD1 matches at 7 bases. The germline V gene has CDR1 SNHLY and CDR2 FYNNEI. V lost 6 bases and J lost 4; bases outside the gene matches: 5. The CDR3 spans 14 residues. In DNA form, the CDR3 reads TGTGCCAGCAGCCGGACAGGCTTCACCGGGGAGCTGTTTTTT. Translation gives CASSRTGFTGELFF.

V usage is TRBV4-2 and J usage is TRBJ2-5; D unclear. Trimming removed 1 base at V and 2 bases at J, with 11 bases between. Looked up from germline, CDR1 is LGHNA and CDR2 is YNFKEQ. There are 15 residues in the CDR3. CDR3: CASSQVRLKQETQYF. In DNA form, the CDR3 reads TGTGCCAGCAGCCAAGTGAGGTTGAAACAAGAGACCCAGTACTTC.

The V call is TRBV29-1, the J call TRBJ1-3; D is undetermined. The CDR3 contains 13 residues. Germline lookup yields CDR1 SQVTM and CDR2 ANQGSEA. V lost 6 bases, J lost 0 bases, and 9 bases lay in between. CDR3 in amino acids: CSVGSSSGNTIYF. The CDR3 DNA sequence: TGCAGCGTAGGCAGTTCCTCTGGAAACACCATATATTTT.